A single sample is the source of the 19 T cell receptor beta chains below, sequenced in a study of blood T cell repertoires in COVID-19. Clones were sequenced by immunoSEQ multiplex PCR, and TCRdb holds only the in-frame ones, with some missing. The sample yields tens of thousands of clones, 75% to 80% seen once. The sample was peripheral blood. The source is a human donor in a cohort sampled during active COVID-19.

The V gene is TRBV28, the J gene TRBJ2-7, with no clear D. Trimming removed 2 bases from V and 2 bases from J, with 10 bases in between. Germline V gene sequence: CDR1 MDHEN, CDR2 SYDVKM. The CDR3 covers 14 residues. The CDR3 spells CASSLAVGTYEQYF. The CDR3 bases are TGTGCCAGCAGTTTAGCGGTAGGTACCTACGAGCAGTACTTC. The complete variable domain, with remaining parts taken from reference TRBV28 and TRBJ2-7, reads DVKVTQSSRYLVKRTGEKVFLECVQDMDHENMFWYRQDPGLGLRLIYFSYDVKMKEKGDIPEGYSVSREKKERFSLILESASTNQTSMYLCASSLAVGTYEQYFGPGTRLTVT.

V is TRBV2 and J is TRBJ1-5, with D perhaps matching TRBD1 (6 bases). The CDR3 totals 14 residues. Germline assignment: CDR1 SNHLY and CDR2 FYNNEI. The V and J ends lost 6 bases and 1 base respectively, with 10 bases between them. Written as DNA, the CDR3 is TGTGCCAGCAGCAACAGGGAAAGCAATCAGCCCCAGCATTTT. Translation: CASSNRESNQPQHF.

The V and J genes are TRBV4-1 and TRBJ1-6; maybe TRBD1 (6 bases). V dropped 0 bases and J dropped 8 bases, with 14 bases sitting between them. The V gene's germline CDR1 is MGHRA and CDR2 YSYEKL. The CDR3 has 16 amino acids. The CDR3 loop reads CASSQEVGNRDSPLHF. The CDR3 coding sequence is TGCGCCAGCAGCCAAGAGGTAGGGAACAGGGATTCACCCCTCCACTTT.

The chain carries TRBV7-2 and TRBJ2-3; 7 nucleotides match TRBD2. Germline V gives CDR1 SGHTA, CDR2 FQGNSA. CDR3 length equals 16 residues. Trimming at V came to 1 base and at J to 1 base, leaving 5 bases not matched to a gene. This CDR3 is CASSLVGLEGTDTQYF. The CDR3 bases are TGTGCCAGCAGCTTAGTAGGACTAGAGGGCACAGATACGCAGTATTTT.

This chain joins TRBV5-6 and TRBJ1-6; a weak D match, TRBD1 (5 bases). The CDR3 length is 15 residues. V shed 4 bases and J shed 4 bases, with 12 bases lying between them. Germline CDR1 SGHDT, CDR2 YYEEEE. The CDR3 sequence is CASSPPGGYNSPLHF. The CDR3 bases are TGTGCCAGCAGCCCACCCGGGGGATATAATTCACCCCTCCACTTT. Filled out from reference TRBV5-6 and TRBJ1-6, the complete variable domain reads DAGVTQSPTHLIKTRGQQVTLRCSPKSGHDTVSWYQQALGQGPQFIFQYYEEEERQRGNFPDRFSGHQFPNYSSELNVNALLLGDSALYLCASSPPGGYNSPLHFGNGTRLTVT.

The chain is built from TRBV19 and TRBJ2-3; 9 nucleotides align to TRBD2. V dropped 3 bases and J dropped 13; count of bases not matched to a gene: 5. This CDR3 has 12 amino acids. In germline, CDR1 is LNHDA, CDR2 SQIVND (reference sequence). In DNA, the CDR3 is TGTGCCAGTAGTATGACTAGCGGAGAGAAGTATTTT. It yields the protein CASSMTSGEKYF. The full variable domain, in which reference TRBV19 and TRBJ2-3 provide the parts outside the CDR3, is DGGITQSPKYLFRKEGQNVTLSCEQNLNHDAMYWYRQDPGQGLRLIYYSQIVNDFQKGDIAEGYSVSREKKESFPLTVTSAQKNPTAFYLCASSMTSGEKYFGPGTRLTVL.

This chain uses TRBV19 with TRBJ2-5; a possible D gene is TRBD2 (5 bases). The CDR3 totals 15 residues. Trimming removed 3 bases at V and 2 bases at J, with 13 bases between. Germline CDR1 is LNHDA and CDR2 is SQIVND (reference sequence). CDR3 region: CASSMLGSWQETQYF. CDR3 DNA sequence: TGTGCCAGTAGTATGTTAGGGAGTTGGCAAGAGACCCAGTACTTC.

V is TRBV3-1 (or the pseudogene TRBV3-2) and J is TRBJ1-3; 9 positions match TRBD1. CDR3 length: 17 residues. V shed 7 bases and J 2 bases; nucleotides not matched to a gene: 12. The germline gives CDR1 LGHDT, CDR2 YNNKEL (reference sequence). CDR3: CASTQDPRTGAGNTIYF. CDR3 coding DNA: TGTGCCAGCACGCAAGACCCCAGGACAGGGGCTGGAAACACCATATATTTT.

The chain joins TRBV5-6 to TRBJ2-7, with TRBD2 identical over 9 bases. CDR3 length: 15 amino acids. Trimming at V came to 4 bases and at J to 2 bases, leaving 7 bases not matched to a gene. CDR1 and CDR2 (germline): SGHDT, YYEEEE. CDR3 residues: CASSGSGSPPYEQYF. DNA for the CDR3: TGTGCCAGCAGCGGTAGCGGGAGCCCCCCCTACGAGCAGTACTTC.

This chain connects TRBV27 to TRBJ2-5; TRBD1 is a possible D gene (6 bases). The V end was cut by 5 bases, the J end by 5 bases, with 18 bases between. The CDR3 has 15 amino acids. Germline V gives CDR1 MNHEY, CDR2 SMNVEV (reference sequence). The CDR3 here is CASSPRGRQGETQYF. In DNA form, the CDR3 reads TGTGCCAGCAGTCCCCGGGGAAGGCAGGGGGAGACCCAGTACTTC.

The chain recombines TRBV24-1 with TRBJ2-3; 7 bases are shared with TRBD2. Losses at the gene ends were 6 bases for V and 0 bases for J; bases not matched to a gene: 2. The CDR3 spans 14 residues. CDR1 is KGHDR and CDR2 is SFDVKD in the germline V gene. CDR3 in amino acids: CATSMGGSTDTQYF. The CDR3 region has the DNA TGTGCCACCAGTATGGGAGGGAGCACAGATACGCAGTATTTT.

This rearrangement joins TRBV13 to TRBJ2-7; 10 bases are a match to TRBD2. The germline CDR1 and CDR2 sequences are PRHDT and FYEKMQ (reference sequence). The CDR3 is made up of 17 amino acids. V lost 1 base to trimming and J lost 2 bases; unmatched junction nucleotides: 8. CDR3 nucleotides: TGTGCCAGCAGCTTAGCCCGGGGACTAGCGCGTCCCTACGAGCAGTACTTC. Its protein product is CASSLARGLARPYEQYF.

The V and J genes are TRBV6-6 and TRBJ2-7; no clear D. Per germline, CDR1 MNHNY and CDR2 SVGAGI (reference sequence). The CDR3 loop spans 12 amino acids. V was clipped by 6 bases and J by 0 bases, with 6 bases between them. This CDR3 is CASRHDSYEQYF. In nucleotides, the CDR3 is TGTGCCAGCAGACACGACTCCTACGAGCAGTACTTC.

The chain carries TRBV19 and TRBJ2-7; D is possibly TRBD1 (6 bases). V gave up 1 base and J gave up 3 bases, with 13 bases separating them. The length of the CDR3 is 15 residues. CDR1 is LNHDA, CDR2 SQIVND, per germline (reference sequence). The CDR3 protein is CASSIAATGFYEQYF. CDR3 in DNA: TGTGCCAGTAGTATAGCCGCGACAGGTTTCTACGAGCAGTACTTC.

J is TRBJ2-1 and V is TRBV10-2; D is uncertain. Trimming pared 7 bases from V and 7 bases from J, leaving 17 bases between. This CDR3 comprises 14 residues. The germline CDR1 and CDR2 sequences are WSHSY and SAAADI. This chain's CDR3 is CASITSANRNEQFF. CDR3 nucleotide sequence: TGCGCCAGCATAACGAGCGCGAATAGGAATGAGCAGTTCTTC.

The rearrangement joins TRBV3-1 (or the pseudogene TRBV3-2) to TRBJ1-4, with D uncertain. Germline-derived CDR1 and CDR2 are LGHDT and YNNKEL (reference sequence). V dropped 4 bases and J dropped 7 bases, with 10 bases sitting between them. This CDR3 comprises 13 residues. CDR3 nucleotide sequence: TGTGCCAGCAGCCGCCCCGAGGGTGAAAAACTGTTTTTT. Its protein product is CASSRPEGEKLFF.

The V and J genes are TRBV19 and TRBJ1-3; TRBD1 might be the D (5 bases). Germline assignment: CDR1 LNHDA and CDR2 SQIVND (reference sequence). Trimming removed 3 bases at V and 0 bases at J, with 12 bases between. The CDR3 totals 16 residues. The CDR3 loop is CASSMGTGVSGNTIYF. The CDR3 region has the DNA TGTGCCAGTAGTATGGGGACGGGGGTCTCTGGAAACACCATATATTTT.

The V gene is TRBV29-1, the J gene TRBJ1-5; 10 bases agree with TRBD1. This CDR3 has 13 residues. V trimming: 6 bases; J trimming: 5 bases; junction bases outside the gene matches: 4. From germline, CDR1 is SQVTM and CDR2 ANQGSEA. In nucleotides, the CDR3 is TGCAGCGTCGCCGGACAGGGGGATCAGCCCCAGCATTTT. Translating it yields CSVAGQGDQPQHF. Drawing the rest from reference TRBV29-1 and TRBJ1-5, the complete variable domain is SAVISQKPSRDICQRGTSLTIQCQVDSQVTMMFWYRQQPGQSLTLIATANQGSEATYESGFVIDKFPISRPNLTFSTLTVSNMSPEDSSIYLCSVAGQGDQPQHFGDGTRLSIL.

This chain connects TRBV27 to TRBJ2-4, with D perhaps matching TRBD1 (6 bases). Trimming left V 3 bases short and J 2 bases short, with 8 bases between. Germline V CDR1 and CDR2: MNHEY, SMNVEV (reference sequence). The CDR3 spans 14 residues. Written as DNA, the CDR3 is TGTGCCAGCAGTTTTCAGGGGTCCAAAAACATTCAGTACTTC. As protein: CASSFQGSKNIQYF.